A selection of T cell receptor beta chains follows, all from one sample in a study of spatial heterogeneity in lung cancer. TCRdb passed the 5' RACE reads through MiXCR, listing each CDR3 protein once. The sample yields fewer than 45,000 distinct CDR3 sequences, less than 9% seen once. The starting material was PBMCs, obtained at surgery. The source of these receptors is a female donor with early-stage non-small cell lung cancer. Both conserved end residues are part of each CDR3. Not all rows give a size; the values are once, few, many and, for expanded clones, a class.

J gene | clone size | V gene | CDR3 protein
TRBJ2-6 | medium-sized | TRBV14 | CASSQDRVDRLAGANVLTF
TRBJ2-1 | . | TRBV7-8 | CASISGPVSYNEQFF
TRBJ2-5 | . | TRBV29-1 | CSVQGGRQETQYF
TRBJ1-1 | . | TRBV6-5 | CASSVRVYTEAFF
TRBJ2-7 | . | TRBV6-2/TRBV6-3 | CASSLPRGITYEQYF
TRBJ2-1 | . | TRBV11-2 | CASSPNPGTGGSYNEQFF
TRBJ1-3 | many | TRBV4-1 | CASSQDLRGFAGNTIYF
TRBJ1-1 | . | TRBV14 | CASSQTRGETEAFF
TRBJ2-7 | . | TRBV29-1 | CSAMTGSTGQYF
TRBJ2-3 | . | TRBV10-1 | CASSGGKGLRADTQYF
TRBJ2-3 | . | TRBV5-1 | CASSTRLAVTDTQYF
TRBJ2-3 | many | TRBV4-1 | CASSRINPRLGTDTQYF
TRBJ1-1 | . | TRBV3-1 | CASSQIKQGAYTEAFF
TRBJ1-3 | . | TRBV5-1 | CASSVQGVDSGNTIYF
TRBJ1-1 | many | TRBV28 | CASSLVPGNTEAFF
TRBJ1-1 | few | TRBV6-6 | CASSYQGPTEAFF
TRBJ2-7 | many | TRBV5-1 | CASSPRTGNYEQYF
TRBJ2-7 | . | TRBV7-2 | CASSPVASSYEQYF
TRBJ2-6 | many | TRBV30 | CAWTVSGANVLTF
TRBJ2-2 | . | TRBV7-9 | CASSPRLAGHANTGELFF
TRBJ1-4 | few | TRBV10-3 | CAISGRDEKLFF
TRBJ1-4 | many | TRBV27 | CASRTFGVGYEKLFF
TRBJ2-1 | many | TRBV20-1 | CSGDRGHNEQFF
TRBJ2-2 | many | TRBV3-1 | CASSQYEGRRGSTGELFF
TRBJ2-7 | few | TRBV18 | CASSPGQDEQYF
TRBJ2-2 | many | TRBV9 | CASSPFGTGELFF
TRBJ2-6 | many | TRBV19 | CASSTRGSGANVLTF
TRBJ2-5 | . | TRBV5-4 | CASSPNRGETQYF
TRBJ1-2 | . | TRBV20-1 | CSARDSQGAIYGYTF
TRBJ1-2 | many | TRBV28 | CASSTTGTGFGYGYTF
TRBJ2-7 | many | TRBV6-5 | CASSYYGGLEQYF
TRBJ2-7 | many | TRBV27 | CASSLSVSYEQYF
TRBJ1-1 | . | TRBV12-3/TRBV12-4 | CASSLGGGYTEAFF
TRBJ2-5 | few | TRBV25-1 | CASSMNSGRPGGVKETQYF
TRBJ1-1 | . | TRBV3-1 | CASSRTMNTEAFF
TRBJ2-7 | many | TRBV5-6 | CASRSGSSHEQYF
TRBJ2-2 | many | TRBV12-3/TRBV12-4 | CASSLGSRTGELFF
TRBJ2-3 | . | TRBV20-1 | CSARDLRARSVDTQYF
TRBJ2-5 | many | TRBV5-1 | CASRTGLAAQETQYF
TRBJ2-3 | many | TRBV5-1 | CASAVTFTDTQYF
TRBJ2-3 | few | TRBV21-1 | CASTRGACTDTQYF
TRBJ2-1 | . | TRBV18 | CASSPRREDEQFF
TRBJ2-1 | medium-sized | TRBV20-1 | CSARVLADSYNEQFF
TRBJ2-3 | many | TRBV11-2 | CASSAGHLSTDTQYF
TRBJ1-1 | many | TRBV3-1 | CASSHGGMGTEAFF
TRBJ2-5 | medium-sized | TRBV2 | CAITLESYQETQYF
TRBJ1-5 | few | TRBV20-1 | CSARGPLGDNQPQHF
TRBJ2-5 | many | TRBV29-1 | CSVERRQETQYF
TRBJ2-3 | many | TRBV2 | CASSVVGRRDTQYF
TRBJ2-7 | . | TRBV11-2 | CASRGLRSYEQYF
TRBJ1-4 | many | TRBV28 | CASSFRGVDEKLFF
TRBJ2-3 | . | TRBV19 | CASSTLGEGDTDTQYF
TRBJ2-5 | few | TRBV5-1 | CASSYTPQETQYF
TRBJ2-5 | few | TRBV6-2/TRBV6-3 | CASSYSLRAGSTIGTQYF
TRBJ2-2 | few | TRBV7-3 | CASSPQRPGELFF
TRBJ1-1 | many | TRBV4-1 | CASSHPGRGGTTEAFF
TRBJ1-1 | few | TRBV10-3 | CAISRDRDTEAFF